Shown below are 27 T cell receptor beta chains from a single sample sequenced in a study of T cells in Graves' hyperthyroidism and ophthalmopathy. TCR beta CDR3 sequences were amplified from RNA transcripts. HTBI primers drove first-round RT-PCR of the TCR CDR3. TCRdb used MiXCR to reprocess the multiplex PCR reads, holding one entry per CDR3 protein. The sample lists around 97,000 distinct CDR3 sequences, 47% seen once, with about a quarter in the top ten. The source material was blood. The receptors originated from a man aged 35 to 55 with Graves' hyperthyroidism.

The chain couples TRBV18 to TRBJ2-3, with D tentatively TRBD2 (11 bases). Trimming pared 4 bases from V and 4 bases from J, leaving 18 bases between. The CDR3 consists of 16 residues. The V gene's germline CDR1 is KGHSH and CDR2 LQKENI. CDR3 protein: CASSQTSGTGADTQYF. DNA for the CDR3: TGTGCCAGCTCACAGACTAGCGGGACAGGGGCAGATACGCAGTATTTT.

Of note for this clonotype: A much larger clone differs by one base, so this may be a read error. V is TRBV6-1 and J is TRBJ1-4, with D unclear. In germline, CDR1 is MNHNS, CDR2 SASEGT. The CDR3 runs to 14 residues. The CDR3 bases are TGTGCCAGCAGCCTGGACCTAACCTATGAAAGACTGTTTTTT. Amino acids: CASSLDLTYERLFF.

This clonotype has a count of ten or more. The chain combines TRBV2 with TRBJ1-5; possible D gene TRBD1, 6 bases. V was trimmed by 7 bases and J by 7 bases, leaving 26 bases between them. This CDR3 contains 17 residues. CDR1 SNHLY and CDR2 FYNNEI come from the germline V gene. The CDR3 here is CASMRRGGGPSSQPQHF. The DNA of the CDR3 is TGTGCCAGCATGAGAAGAGGGGGGGGCCCTTCGTCCCAGCCCCAGCATTTT. Based on the CDR3 plus reference TRBV2 and TRBJ1-5, the full variable domain is EPEVTQTPSHQVTQMGQEVILRCVPISNHLYFYWYRQILGQKVEFLVSFYNNEISEKSEIFDDQFSVERPDGSNFTLKIRSTKLEDSAMYFCASMRRGGGPSSQPQHFGDGTRLSIL.

This clonotype was found many times. This sequence joins TRBV5-6 and TRBJ2-1, with 9 bases fitting TRBD1. Germline CDR1 and CDR2: SGHDT and YYEEEE. J was trimmed by 8 bases and V by 4 bases; bases with no gene match: 13. The CDR3 has 16 amino acids. The CDR3 loop reads CASSKIVGQGFHEQFF. The CDR3, as DNA: TGTGCCAGCAGCAAAATTGTTGGACAGGGGTTCCATGAGCAGTTCTTC.

This clonotype was seen many times. The rearrangement links TRBV20-1 to TRBJ1-5; D gene unclear. Between the trimmed V and J ends, which lost 0 bases and 7 bases, there was a span of 7 bases. In germline, CDR1 is DFQATT, CDR2 SNEGSKA (reference sequence). This CDR3 is 12 amino acids long. The CDR3 loop reads CSARESSQPQHF. CDR3 DNA: TGCAGTGCTAGAGAATCCAGCCAGCCCCAGCATTTT.

The V and J genes are TRBV7-9 and TRBJ2-7; 8 nucleotides align to TRBD2. Looked up from germline, CDR1 is SEHNR and CDR2 is FQNEAQ (reference sequence). The V gene end was trimmed by 4 bases and the J gene end by 4 bases; junction bases not matched to a gene: 9. The CDR3 extends over 15 amino acids. The CDR3 protein is CASSSFTAGAYEQYF. CDR3 DNA: TGTGCCAGCAGCTCGTTTACAGCGGGAGCTTACGAGCAGTACTTC.

Comments on this clonotype: A much larger clone differs by one base, so this may be a read error. The rearrangement joins TRBV20-1 to TRBJ2-1, with TRBD2 matching 15 bases. With V trimmed by 7 bases and J by 6 bases, 13 bases remained unmatched. Germline loops: CDR1 DFQATT, CDR2 SNEGSKA (reference sequence). This CDR3 contains 17 residues. This CDR3 is CSVRTSGRGVLLNEQFF. The DNA of the CDR3 is TGCAGTGTTAGGACTAGCGGGAGGGGGGTGTTGCTCAATGAGCAGTTCTTC.

In this sample, this clonotype turned up many times. The rearrangement joins TRBV20-1 to TRBJ2-1, with D tentatively TRBD2 (6 bases). This CDR3 spans 13 amino acids. Germline assignment: CDR1 DFQATT and CDR2 SNEGSKA (reference sequence). Between the trimmed V and J ends, which lost 4 bases and 1 base, there was a span of 8 bases. The CDR3 loop is CSATGGSYNEQFF. DNA of the CDR3: TGCAGTGCTACCGGGGGATCCTACAATGAGCAGTTCTTC.

The chain joins TRBV2 to TRBJ1-5, with a possible D match to TRBD1 (5 bases). The CDR3 extends over 14 amino acids. Per germline, CDR1 SNHLY and CDR2 FYNNEI. V dropped 3 bases and J dropped 11 bases, with 17 bases sitting between them. The CDR3 sequence: CASSEGRMQETQHF. The DNA for the CDR3 is TGTGCCAGCAGTGAGGGGCGGATGCAAGAGACCCAGCATTTT.

In regard to this clonotype: The junction departs from germline at one end; a sequencing error may be responsible. The rearrangement uses TRBV7-9 and TRBJ2-3; maybe TRBD1 (6 bases). Per germline, CDR1 SEHNR and CDR2 FQNEAQ (reference sequence). The CDR3 spans 17 residues. In DNA, the CDR3 is TGTGCCAGCTGCTTTATAGGGAAGGGACACTACACAGATACGCAGTATTTT. Protein: CASCFIGKGHYTDTQYF.

V and J are TRBV25-1 and TRBJ1-2; D gene uncertain. The CDR3 is 14 amino acids. From germline, CDR1 is MGHDK and CDR2 SYGVNS. Trimming left V 6 bases short and J 2 bases short, with 13 bases between. The CDR3 region is CASREVTANYGYTF. In DNA form, the CDR3 reads TGTGCCAGCAGAGAGGTTACAGCGAACTATGGCTACACCTTC.

In its sample, this clonotype was seen many times. J is TRBJ2-7 and V is TRBV20-1; 8 nucleotides match TRBD2. Germline V gives CDR1 DFQATT, CDR2 SNEGSKA (reference sequence). The CDR3 length is 12 residues. J was trimmed by 2 bases and V by 6 bases; bases with no gene match: 3. The CDR3 is CSAGRGAYEQYF. CDR3 DNA sequence: TGCAGTGCGGGGCGGGGGGCCTACGAGCAGTACTTC.

The chain joins TRBV3-2 to TRBJ1-1. TRBV3-2 is assigned pseudogene status. The CDR3 totals 13 residues. CDR3: CASSQEGGTEAFF. For the CDR3, the DNA is TGTGCCAGCAGCCAAGAGGGAGGCACTGAAGCTTTCTTT.

This clonotype was found many times. The genes are TRBV12-3 or TRBV12-4 and TRBJ1-2; maybe TRBD1 (6 bases). Trimming took 5 bases from V and 3 from J, leaving 13 bases between them. There are 14 residues in the CDR3. In nucleotides, the CDR3 is TGTGCCAGCAGTCCCCAGGGGTACTACTATGGCTACACCTTC. Its translation: CASSPQGYYYGYTF.

The sample holds many counts of this clonotype. A much larger clone is a single base away; this may be a read error. This rearrangement joins TRBV2 to TRBJ1-2; the D gene is possibly TRBD1 (6 bases). Germline values: CDR1 SNHLY, CDR2 FYNNEI. The CDR3 totals 13 residues. V was pared by 4 bases and J by 2 bases, with 8 bases between. The CDR3 reads CASSGGQNYGYTF. CDR3 nucleotides: TGTGCCAGCAGTGGTGGACAGAACTATGGCTACACCTTC.

The rearrangement uses TRBV11-2 and TRBJ1-2; D unclear. This CDR3 is built from 14 residues. The V end was cut by 11 bases, the J end by 0 bases, with 16 bases between. Germline loops: CDR1 SGHAT, CDR2 FQNNGV. The CDR3 reads CAWSVGLANYGYTF. The CDR3 DNA reads TGTGCCTGGAGTGTAGGGTTAGCTAACTATGGCTACACCTTC.

Only a few counts were recorded for this clonotype. The chain has TRBV18 and TRBJ2-3, with D hard to call. Germline lookup yields CDR1 KGHSH and CDR2 LQKENI. The CDR3 length is 13 residues. With 3 bases removed from V and 6 bases from J, the gap between germline ends came to 10 bases. The CDR3 DNA sequence: TGTGCCAGCTCACCGAGCACCGGGGATACGCAGTATTTT. Translation gives CASSPSTGDTQYF.

This clonotype was seen many times. The V and J genes are TRBV20-1 and TRBJ2-3, with 9 positions matching TRBD2. With V trimmed by 0 bases and J by 2 bases, 9 bases remained unmatched. The CDR3 is 17 residues long. Germline-derived CDR1 and CDR2 are DFQATT and SNEGSKA (reference sequence). This CDR3 is CSAREGGLAGITDTQYF. CDR3 nucleotides: TGCAGTGCTAGAGAAGGGGGTCTAGCGGGGATCACAGATACGCAGTATTTT.

The chain carries TRBV20-1 and TRBJ1-1; TRBD1 is a possible D gene (6 bases). Per germline, CDR1 DFQATT and CDR2 SNEGSKA (reference sequence). Trimming removed 5 bases at V and 10 bases at J, with 23 bases between. The CDR3 length is 14 residues. CDR3 sequence (DNA): TGCAGTGCTTCACAGGGCGTTAGGAGAACGGGAGCTTTCTTT. It yields the protein CSASQGVRRTGAFF.

This chain joins TRBV19 and TRBJ2-7; the match to TRBD2 covers 13 bases. This CDR3 comprises 15 residues. Trimming at V came to 9 bases and at J to 5 bases, leaving 10 bases not matched to a gene. The germline V gene encodes CDR1 LNHDA and CDR2 SQIVND (reference sequence). CDR3 nucleotide sequence: TGTGCCAGCTCACCGGGACTAGCGGGACCGGACGAGCAGTACTTC. As protein: CASSPGLAGPDEQYF.

As for this clonotype: At one end, the junction sequence differs from germline, possibly due to a read error. The chain uses TRBV10-3 and TRBJ2-3; 9 positions agree with TRBD2. This CDR3 contains 17 residues. Germline V gives CDR1 ENHRY, CDR2 SYGVKD. The CDR3 DNA is TGTGCCATCGACGCCGCTAGCGGGACGGGGAACGCAGATGCGCAGTATTTT. This codes for CAIDAASGTGNADAQYF.

The rearrangement joins TRBV6-1 to TRBJ1-5, with D tentatively TRBD1 (6 bases). Germline CDR1 reads MNHNS; CDR2 reads SASEGT. This CDR3 has 17 residues. V dropped 1 base and J dropped 0 bases, with 13 bases sitting between them. DNA for the CDR3: TGTGCCAGCAGTGAAGAATGGGACACATATAGCAATCAGCCCCAGCATTTT. Its protein is CASSEEWDTYSNQPQHF.

This clonotype came up a few times. J is TRBJ2-3 and V is TRBV25-1, with 9 bases that match TRBD1. The ends lost 3 bases at V and 4 bases at J; junction bases unmatched: 5. Germline CDR1 reads MGHDK; CDR2 reads SYGVNS. CDR3 size: 15 residues. The CDR3, as DNA: TGTGCCAGCAGTGAGTCCGGGACAGGGTCAGATACGCAGTATTTT. Its protein product is CASSESGTGSDTQYF.

This clonotype was seen repeatedly, ten times or more. The chain has TRBV20-1 and TRBJ2-7, with a tentative D call TRBD2 (5 bases). CDR1 is DFQATT and CDR2 is SNEGSKA in the germline V gene (reference sequence). With 0 bases removed from V and 4 bases from J, the gap between germline ends came to 16 bases. The CDR3 loop spans 15 amino acids. CDR3: CSARDLTSLVYEQYF. For the CDR3, the DNA is TGCAGTGCTAGAGATCTCACTAGTCTAGTATACGAGCAGTACTTC.

In DNA form, the CDR3 reads TGTGCCAGCAGCCTACCGACTAGCGGGGGGGCGGAGACCCAGTACTTC. This codes for CASSLPTSGGAETQYF. The V gene is TRBV7-2, the J gene TRBJ2-5; 14 bases map to TRBD2. CDR1 is SGHTA, CDR2 FQGNSA, per germline. Unmatched junction bases numbered 7, after V lost 5 bases and J lost 5 bases. The CDR3 is 16 amino acids.

A few counts support this clonotype. CDR3 in amino acids: CATSRAGANVLTF. The DNA for the CDR3 is TGTGCCACCAGCAGAGCGGGGGCCAACGTCCTGACTTTC. The chain combines TRBV15 with TRBJ2-6; D is undetermined. CDR1 and CDR2 (germline): LNHNV, YYDKDF (reference sequence). CDR3 size: 13 residues. The germline V and J ends were trimmed by 1 base and 4 bases, with 2 bases remaining between them.

This chain links TRBV7-2 with TRBJ2-5; 8 bases line up with TRBD2. Germline trimming cut 5 bases from V and 7 bases from J; bases unmatched to any gene: 9. Germline loops: CDR1 SGHTA, CDR2 FQGNSA. The CDR3 totals 14 residues. CDR3 DNA: TGTGCCAGCAGCCCAAGCGGGAGTAAAGGGACCCAGTACTTC. It specifies CASSPSGSKGTQYF.